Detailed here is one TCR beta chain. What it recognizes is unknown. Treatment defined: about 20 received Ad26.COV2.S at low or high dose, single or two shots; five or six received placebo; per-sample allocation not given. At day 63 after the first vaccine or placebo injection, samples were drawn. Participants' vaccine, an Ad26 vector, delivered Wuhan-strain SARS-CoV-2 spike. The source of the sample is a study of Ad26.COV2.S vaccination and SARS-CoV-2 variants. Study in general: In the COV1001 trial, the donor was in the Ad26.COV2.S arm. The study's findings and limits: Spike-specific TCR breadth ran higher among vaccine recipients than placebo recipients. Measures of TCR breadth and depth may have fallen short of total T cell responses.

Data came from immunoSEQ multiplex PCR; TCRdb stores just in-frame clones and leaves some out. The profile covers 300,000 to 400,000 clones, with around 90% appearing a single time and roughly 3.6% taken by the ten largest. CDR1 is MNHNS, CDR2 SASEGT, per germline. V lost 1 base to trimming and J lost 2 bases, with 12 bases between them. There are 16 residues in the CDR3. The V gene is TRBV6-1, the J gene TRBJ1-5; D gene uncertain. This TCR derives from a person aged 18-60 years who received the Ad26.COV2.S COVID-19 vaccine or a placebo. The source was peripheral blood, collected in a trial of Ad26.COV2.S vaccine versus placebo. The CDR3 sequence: CASSEEWGTGNQPQHF. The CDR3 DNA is TGTGCCAGCAGTGAAGAGTGGGGTACGGGCAATCAGCCCCAGCATTTT.